The 26 T cell receptor beta chains below were found in one sample sequenced in a study of response to subunit inactivated influenza vaccine. TCRdb re-called the RT-PCR reads through MiXCR, storing one row per CDR3 protein. The profile covers about half a million distinct CDR3 sequences, with about 10% appearing a single time and approximately 12% taken by the ten largest. The input for sequencing was PBMCs from blood, taken roughly 46 days after vaccination. The receptors were sampled from a man aged 50-60 years who received an inactivated influenza vaccine.

The table lists this clonotype with a few counts. The chain is built from TRBV10-1 and TRBJ2-3; no reliable D call. Trimming took 0 bases from V and 0 from J, leaving 7 bases between them. Germline V gene lookup returns CDR1 WNHNN and CDR2 SYGVQD (reference sequence). This CDR3 region has 15 residues. The chain's CDR3 is CASSESSVSTDTQYF. The CDR3 DNA reads TGCGCCAGCAGTGAGTCGTCGGTTAGCACAGATACGCAGTATTTT.

The V and J genes are TRBV7-9 and TRBJ2-2; D may be TRBD1 (5 bases). Germline V lookup: CDR1 SEHNR, CDR2 FQNEAQ (reference sequence). The length of the CDR3 is 13 residues. Trimming shortened V by 6 bases and J by 6 bases, and 11 bases separated the two germline ends. CDR3 amino acids: CASSRPRAGELFF. DNA of the CDR3: TGTGCCAGCAGTCGGCCCAGGGCCGGGGAGCTGTTTTTT. Using reference TRBV7-9 and TRBJ2-2 for the parts outside the CDR3, the full variable domain is DTGVSQNPRHKITKRGQNVTFRCDPISEHNRLYWYRQTLGQGPEFLTYFQNEAQLEKSRLLSDRFSAERPKGSFSTLEIQRTEQGDSAMYLCASSRPRAGELFFGEGSRLTVL.

This clonotype came up many times. V and J are TRBV10-3 and TRBJ2-2, with D hard to call. The germline V and J ends were trimmed by 5 bases and 2 bases, with 9 bases remaining between them. Germline CDR1 is ENHRY and CDR2 is SYGVKD. The CDR3 sequence is 14 residues long. The CDR3 protein is CAISTETNTGELFF. CDR3 in DNA: TGTGCCATCAGTACAGAGACTAACACCGGGGAGCTGTTTTTT.

The chain is built from TRBV28 and TRBJ2-3; 7 bases line up with TRBD2. This CDR3 is 14 amino acids long. Trimming at V came to 7 bases and at J to 1 base, leaving 5 bases not matched to a gene. Germline V lookup: CDR1 MDHEN, CDR2 SYDVKM. The CDR3 sequence: CASTLAGGTDTQYF. CDR3 coding DNA: TGTGCCAGCACCCTGGCGGGGGGCACAGATACGCAGTATTTT.

This clonotype was counted many times. This chain joins TRBV7-2 and TRBJ2-1; 9 positions agree with TRBD1. The CDR3 spans 13 residues. Germline V gives CDR1 SGHTA, CDR2 FQGNSA. V lost 1 base and J lost 14; bases outside the gene matches: 6. For the CDR3, the DNA is TGTGCCAGCAGCTTAGACCGACAGGGGGTTAAGTTCTTC. This codes for CASSLDRQGVKFF.

V usage is TRBV4-3 and J usage is TRBJ2-1, with 8 bases identical to TRBD1. With 4 bases clipped from V and 6 bases from J, the junction kept 11 bases outside the gene matches. The germline CDR1 and CDR2 sequences are LGHNA and YSLEER. This CDR3 is built from 16 residues. The CDR3 coding sequence is TGCGCCAGCAGCCTAGGGGGAGGCAGGGGGCTCAATGAGCAGTTCTTC. It translates to CASSLGGGRGLNEQFF.

This rearrangement joins TRBV20-1 to TRBJ2-5; D not resolved. CDR3 length equals 13 residues. Germline V CDR1 and CDR2: DFQATT, SNEGSKA (reference sequence). Trimming removed 2 bases at V and 4 bases at J, with 11 bases between. CDR3 sequence reads: CSARLGLSETQYF. CDR3 in DNA: TGCAGTGCTAGACTGGGCCTCTCAGAGACCCAGTACTTC.

This clonotype was observed a handful of times. V usage is TRBV20-1 and J usage is TRBJ1-2; 10 positions agree with TRBD1. V was clipped by 1 base and J by 5 bases; unmatched bases: 13. Germline V gene data show CDR1 as DFQATT and CDR2 as SNEGSKA (reference sequence). The CDR3 has 17 residues. CDR3 protein: CSARGGGGTGEKYGYTF. DNA for the CDR3: TGCAGTGCTAGAGGCGGGGGAGGGACAGGGGAAAAATATGGCTACACCTTC.

This clonotype has at least ten counts. The V and J genes are TRBV20-1 and TRBJ1-2; D possibly corresponds to TRBD1 (6 bases). V was clipped by 5 bases and J by 4 bases, with 14 bases between them. The V gene's germline CDR1 is DFQATT and CDR2 SNEGSKA (reference sequence). CDR3 size: 13 residues. The CDR3 is CSAPETGSYGYTF. The CDR3 nucleotides are TGCAGTGCTCCTGAAACAGGGAGCTATGGCTACACCTTC.

This clonotype was detected ten times or more. CDR3 in amino acids: CASTSGRADWGLRTQPQHF. The DNA for the CDR3 is TGTGCCAGCACCTCCGGAAGGGCGGATTGGGGTTTGCGAACTCAGCCCCAGCATTTT. This rearrangement joins TRBV28 to TRBJ1-5; D gene unclear. Per the germline V gene, CDR1 is MDHEN and CDR2 is SYDVKM. This CDR3 region has 19 residues. V shed 7 bases and J shed 6 bases, with 31 bases lying between them.

This clonotype was counted a few times. This sequence joins TRBV14 and TRBJ2-7; no reliable D call. Germline V gives CDR1 SGHDN, CDR2 FVKESK. The CDR3 consists of 11 residues. V dropped 3 bases and J dropped 5 bases, with 5 bases sitting between them. Here the CDR3 reads CASSQMDEQYF. The CDR3 coding sequence is TGTGCCAGCAGCCAGATGGACGAGCAGTACTTC. Full variable domain (outside the CDR3, taken from reference TRBV14 and TRBJ2-7): EAGVTQFPSHSVIEKGQTVTLRCDPISGHDNLYWYRRVMGKEIKFLLHFVKESKQDESGMPNNRFLAERTGGTYSTLKVQPAELEDSGVYFCASSQMDEQYFGPGTRLTVT.

The V gene is TRBV7-2, the J gene TRBJ2-4; TRBD2 aligns across 7 bases. The CDR3 runs 15 residues. With 0 bases clipped from V and 6 bases from J, the junction kept 5 bases outside the gene matches. Germline V lookup: CDR1 SGHTA, CDR2 FQGNSA. CDR3 nucleotide sequence: TGTGCCAGCAGCTTAGCCGCAGGGAGGGGAAACATTCAGTACTTC. Translating it yields CASSLAAGRGNIQYF.

This clonotype appeared a few times. This chain uses TRBV5-6 with TRBJ2-7; 8 nucleotides agree with TRBD1. Germline V CDR1 and CDR2: SGHDT, YYEEEE. The V segment lost 0 bases and the J segment 1 base; nucleotides outside the gene matches: 6. The CDR3 is made up of 16 amino acids. This CDR3 is CASSLAAGQDSYEQYF. DNA of the CDR3: TGTGCCAGCAGCTTGGCGGCGGGACAGGATTCCTACGAGCAGTACTTC.

This clonotype appeared a few times. The chain combines TRBV20-1 with TRBJ1-1; 7 positions agree with TRBD1. This CDR3 comprises 12 residues. Germline loops: CDR1 DFQATT, CDR2 SNEGSKA (reference sequence). Unmatched junction bases numbered 5, after V lost 6 bases and J lost 4 bases. CDR3 region: CSAAGGSTEAFF. CDR3 coding DNA: TGCAGTGCGGCAGGGGGAAGCACTGAAGCTTTCTTT.

This clonotype was detected ten times or more. The chain carries TRBV24-1 and TRBJ1-2, with D possibly being TRBD1 (5 bases). The CDR3 is 13 amino acids. V was shortened by 2 bases and J by 5 bases, with 8 bases between the two germline ends. Germline V CDR1 and CDR2: KGHDR, SFDVKD. The CDR3 region is CATSDSGRYGYTF. The CDR3 DNA reads as TGTGCCACCAGTGATTCGGGACGGTATGGCTACACCTTC.

At least ten counts were recorded for this clonotype. The genes are TRBV7-2 and TRBJ2-7; no reliable D call. Germline CDR1 is SGHTA and CDR2 is FQGNSA. V lost 3 bases, J lost 0 bases, and 6 bases lay in between. This CDR3 contains 13 residues. CDR3 sequence: CASSLTSSYEQYF. The CDR3 DNA reads TGTGCCAGCAGCTTGACAAGCTCCTACGAGCAGTACTTC.

This clonotype was seen many times. The rearrangement uses TRBV4-3 and TRBJ2-2; D may match TRBD1 or TRBD2 (6 bases each). From germline, CDR1 is LGHNA and CDR2 YSLEER. Between the trimmed V and J ends, which lost 0 bases and 0 bases, there was a span of 17 bases. This CDR3 comprises 19 residues. CDR3 in amino acids: CASSQDKGDWTTNTGELFF. CDR3 bases: TGCGCCAGCAGCCAAGATAAGGGGGACTGGACTACGAACACCGGGGAGCTGTTTTTT.

This clonotype was counted many times. The chain employs TRBV28 and TRBJ1-1; tentative D call: TRBD1 (6 bases). V was clipped by 5 bases and J by 0 bases, with 10 bases between them. The CDR3 sequence is 14 residues long. Germline assignment: CDR1 MDHEN and CDR2 SYDVKM. Here the CDR3 DNA reads TGTGCCAGCAGTAGAGGGGGTATGAACACTGAAGCTTTCTTT. Translation gives CASSRGGMNTEAFF.

This clonotype appeared a few times. The rearrangement joins TRBV7-2 to TRBJ2-3, with D possibly being TRBD2 (5 bases). The CDR3 sequence is 17 residues long. Trimming cost V 4 bases and J 2 bases, with 19 bases left between them. From germline, CDR1 is SGHTA and CDR2 FQGNSA. The CDR3 reads CASSSTSTGSLTDTQYF. CDR3 bases: TGTGCCAGCAGCTCCACCTCTACGGGGAGCCTCACAGATACGCAGTATTTT.

This clonotype was observed a handful of times. The rearrangement links TRBV9 to TRBJ2-3; TRBD2 agrees at 7 bases. V trimming: 0 bases; J trimming: 5 bases; junction bases outside the gene matches: 6. Germline V gene data show CDR1 as SGDLS and CDR2 as YYNGEE. CDR3 length equals 15 residues. CDR3 nucleotide sequence: TGTGCCAGCAGCGTAGCCGGCGGGGAGGGAGATACGCAGTATTTT. Protein: CASSVAGGEGDTQYF.

The rearrangement joins TRBV11-3 to TRBJ2-5; a possible D gene is TRBD1 (5 bases). CDR3 length: 14 amino acids. Deletions cut 5 bases from V and 2 bases from J, with 12 bases between. In germline, CDR1 is SGHNT, CDR2 YENEEA. Here the CDR3 reads CASSVTGDQETQYF. CDR3 coding DNA: TGTGCCAGCAGCGTTACAGGCGATCAAGAGACCCAGTACTTC.

A single count supports this clonotype. The rearrangement joins TRBV7-2 to TRBJ2-5, with a tentative D call TRBD2 (6 bases). Germline loops: CDR1 SGHTA, CDR2 FQGNSA. Trimming took 1 base from V and 5 from J, leaving 17 bases between them. This CDR3 has 16 amino acids. This CDR3 is CASSLGAGSAGETQYF. CDR3 DNA: TGTGCCAGCAGCTTAGGTGCGGGGAGCGCGGGCGAGACCCAGTACTTC.

The rearrangement links TRBV28 to TRBJ1-1; no clear D gene. With 3 bases removed from V and 1 base from J, the gap between germline ends came to 12 bases. The CDR3 sequence is 15 residues long. Per germline, CDR1 MDHEN and CDR2 SYDVKM. The CDR3 reads CASSFEPGRNTEAFF. As DNA, the CDR3 is TGTGCCAGCAGTTTCGAACCGGGCCGGAACACTGAAGCTTTCTTT.

This clonotype has only a few counts. This chain joins TRBV21-1 and TRBJ2-5; the table's TRBD2 call for D was not verified on the DNA. TRBV21-1 corresponds to a pseudogene. The CDR3 loop spans 15 amino acids. CDR3 in amino acids: CASSKKRVLGETQYF. The CDR3 nucleotides are TGTGCCAGCAGCAAAAAAAGGGTCCTTGGAGAGACCCAGTACTTC.

The chain uses TRBV12-3 or TRBV12-4 and TRBJ1-5; 7 bases are shared with TRBD1. V dropped 5 bases and J dropped 5; count of bases not matched to a gene: 3. The CDR3 consists of 13 residues. In nucleotides, the CDR3 is TGTGCCAGCAGTCCGGGACAGCATCAGCCCCAGCATTTT. Translated: CASSPGQHQPQHF.

This clonotype was detected ten times or more. This chain connects TRBV5-1 to TRBJ2-3, with D possibly being TRBD2 (6 bases). The germline V gene encodes CDR1 SGHRS and CDR2 YFSETQ. Trimming removed 4 bases from V and 2 bases from J, with 23 bases in between. The CDR3 extends over 18 amino acids. The CDR3 loop is CASSRGDSSGSFTDTQYF. In DNA form, the CDR3 reads TGCGCCAGCAGCCGCGGGGACTCAAGCGGGTCATTCACAGATACGCAGTATTTT.